These T cell receptor beta chains were read from a single sample in a study of regulatory T cells in long-lasting Graves disease. TCRdb reprocessed the multiplex PCR reads via MiXCR and lists one record per CDR3 protein. Of over 400,000 distinct CDR3 sequences listed, less than 15% were seen once; the top ten hold roughly 15%. This same sample was also part of a study on T cells in Graves' hyperthyroidism and ophthalmopathy.

The sequenced sample was peripheral blood mononuclear cells (PBMCs), obtained at new diagnosis, from a patient treated with antithyroid drugs. These receptors were obtained from a woman aged 50 to 65 with Graves disease. Both conserved end residues are part of each CDR3. A D gene is named only where the DNA matches it firmly. Where a row states a size, it is once, few, many or the class of an expanded clone; other rows omit it.

J,size,V,D,CDR3,DNA
TRBJ1-5,few,TRBV11-1,-,CASRQDSGSHNQPQHF,TGTGCCAGCAGACAAGATTCGGGGTCCCACAATCAGCCCCAGCATTTT
TRBJ1-5,many,TRBV12-3/TRBV12-4,-,CASSFKDSINQPQHF,TGTGCCAGCAGTTTTAAGGACAGCATCAATCAGCCCCAGCATTTT
TRBJ2-1,many,TRBV11-2,-,CASSLDQGLYNEQFF,TGTGCCAGCAGCTTAGATCAGGGACTCTACAATGAGCAGTTCTTC
TRBJ2-3,few,TRBV19,TRBD2,CASSSILTSEGTDTQYF,TGTGCCAGTAGTTCGATCCTCACTAGCGAAGGTACAGATACGCAGTATTTT
TRBJ2-1,many,TRBV3-1,TRBD2,CASSRAGTSSNEQFF,TGTGCCAGCAGCCGAGCCGGGACTAGCTCAAATGAGCAGTTCTTC
TRBJ1-2,few,TRBV20-1,-,CSARAAGRVYGYTF,TGCAGTGCTAGAGCGGCAGGAAGGGTCTATGGCTACACCTTC
TRBJ2-6,many,TRBV12-3/TRBV12-4,TRBD1,CASSLQGQGVSGANVLTF,TGTGCCAGCAGTTTACAGGGACAGGGTGTCTCTGGGGCCAACGTCCTGACTTTC
TRBJ2-3,few,TRBV5-1,TRBD2,CASRLGMGLAVADTQYF,TGCGCCAGCAGGTTGGGGATGGGACTAGCGGTCGCAGATACGCAGTATTTT
TRBJ2-5,few,TRBV2,-,CASSVLRATAETQYF,TGTGCCAGCAGTGTTTTGAGGGCGACAGCCGAGACCCAGTACTTC
TRBJ1-4,many,TRBV10-3,TRBD1,CAARPGQGVPGEKLFF,TGTGCCGCACGTCCGGGACAGGGGGTCCCGGGGGAAAAACTGTTTTTT
TRBJ1-2,many,TRBV12-3/TRBV12-4,TRBD1,CASSIFMGQGNYGYTF,TGTGCCAGCAGTATCTTTATGGGACAGGGGAACTATGGCTACACCTTC
TRBJ2-5,many,TRBV20-1,TRBD1,CSAGQGQETQYF,TGCAGTGCCGGACAGGGGCAAGAGACCCAGTACTTC
TRBJ1-1,few,TRBV12-3/TRBV12-4,TRBD1,CASSQTGHNTEAFF,TGTGCCAGCAGTCAGACAGGGCATAACACTGAAGCTTTCTTT
TRBJ2-3,-,TRBV20-1,TRBD2,CSARTSGRTDTQYF,TGCAGTGCTCGGACTAGCGGGAGAACAGATACGCAGTATTTT
TRBJ1-5,many,TRBV28,-,CASTLPGSNQPQHF,TGTGCCAGCACCCTGCCAGGCAGCAATCAGCCCCAGCATTTT
TRBJ2-3,-,TRBV6-5,TRBD1,CASSYLEGQGDVDTQYF,TGTGCCAGCAGTTACTTAGAGGGACAGGGGGATGTAGATACGCAGTATTTT
TRBJ2-5,few,TRBV3-1,-,CASSQVRGAGETQYF,TGTGCCAGCAGCCAAGTTAGAGGGGCGGGGGAGACCCAGTACTTC
TRBJ1-1,many,TRBV5-5,-,CASSLDAGRAFF,TGTGCCAGCAGCTTGGATGCAGGGCGGGCTTTCTTT
TRBJ2-5,many,TRBV3-1,-,CASSQDTSRETQYF,TGTGCCAGCAGCCAAGATACGTCTCGGGAGACCCAGTACTTC
TRBJ2-7,many,TRBV20-1,TRBD2,CSADLAGGPSYEQYF,TGCAGTGCTGACTTAGCGGGAGGCCCCTCTTACGAGCAGTACTTC
TRBJ2-7,few,TRBV4-1,TRBD1,CASSQGQPYEQYF,TGCGCCAGCAGCCAGGGACAGCCCTACGAGCAGTACTTC
TRBJ1-5,many,TRBV28,-,CASTNLQGGNQPQHF,TGTGCCAGCACCAACCTACAGGGTGGCAATCAGCCCCAGCATTTT
TRBJ2-3,few,TRBV19,TRBD1,CASWTGGTDTQYF,TGTGCCAGTTGGACAGGGGGCACAGATACGCAGTATTTT
TRBJ2-7,few,TRBV28,TRBD1,CASKMTGANYEQYF,TGTGCCAGCAAGATGACAGGGGCAAACTACGAGCAGTACTTC
TRBJ1-2,few,TRBV6-8,-,CASSESIISSYGYTF,TGTGCCAGCAGTGAATCTATAATATCGTCCTATGGCTACACCTTC
TRBJ2-1,few,TRBV12-3/TRBV12-4,-,CASSLNGGEQFF,TGTGCCAGCAGTTTAAATGGGGGGGAGCAGTTCTTC